These 11 T cell receptor beta chains were sequenced from one sample in a study of early T cells in non-severe SARS-CoV-2 infection. TCRdb re-derived calls from the 5' RACE reads in MiXCR, one entry per CDR3 protein. Counted here are 97,000 or so distinct CDR3 sequences, approximately 10% occurring once; the ten biggest clones make up roughly 4.5%. This specimen was whole blood, taken at baseline. Source of these receptors: an adult who was a healthcare worker with PCR-confirmed SARS-CoV-2 infection or an uninfected control (not recorded which).

This clonotype was seen repeatedly, ten times or more. J is TRBJ1-5 and V is TRBV20-1; TRBD1 might be the D (5 bases). Germline-derived CDR1 and CDR2 are DFQATT and SNEGSKA (reference sequence). Trimming cost V 6 bases and J 3 bases, with 12 bases left between them. There are 13 residues in the CDR3. CDR3 amino acids: CSASGTYNQPQHF. The CDR3 DNA reads as TGCAGTGCCTCCGGGACCTACAATCAGCCCCAGCATTTT.

V usage is TRBV3-1 and J usage is TRBJ1-2; D may be TRBD1 (6 bases). Germline V gene sequence: CDR1 LGHDT, CDR2 YNNKEL (reference sequence). Trimming removed 2 bases at V and 4 bases at J, with 14 bases between. This CDR3 comprises 15 residues. CDR3 in amino acids: CASSQRGFGIYGYTF. The CDR3 DNA reads as TGTGCCAGCAGCCAAAGGGGGTTCGGGATCTATGGCTACACCTTC. The full variable domain, completed using reference TRBV3-1 and TRBJ1-2, is DTAVSQTPKYLVTQMGNDKSIKCEQNLGHDTMYWYKQDSKKFLKIMFSYNNKELIINETVPNRFSPKSPDKAHLNLHINSLELGDSAVYFCASSQRGFGIYGYTFGSGTRLTVV.

V usage is TRBV6-5 and J usage is TRBJ2-2; D is perhaps TRBD1 or TRBD2 (5 bases each). Trimming cost V 2 bases and J 4 bases, with 8 bases left between them. The CDR3 has 14 amino acids. The germline gives CDR1 MNHEY, CDR2 SVGAGI. The CDR3 region is CASSYGGSTGELFF. The CDR3 nucleotides read TGTGCCAGCAGTTACGGGGGTTCCACCGGGGAGCTGTTTTTT.

This clonotype was recorded many times. In DNA, the CDR3 is TGTGCCAGCAGTTTACGAGGGGGCAGCAGTGGCTACACCTTC. As protein: CASSLRGGSSGYTF. The genes are TRBV28 and TRBJ1-2; 7 nucleotides align to TRBD1. Germline V gene lookup returns CDR1 MDHEN and CDR2 SYDVKM. The CDR3 loop spans 14 amino acids. Trimming at V came to 2 bases and at J to 7 bases, leaving 7 bases not matched to a gene.

This chain links TRBV5-8 with TRBJ2-7; the D gene is possibly TRBD2 (6 bases). Trimming pared 7 bases from V and 4 bases from J, leaving 24 bases between. CDR3 length: 16 residues. Looked up from germline, CDR1 is SGHTS and CDR2 is YDEGEE. CDR3 bases: TGTGCCAGCCCCTCCCTCCCGGGGCGGGGAAAGTACGAGCAGTACTTC. Translating it yields CASPSLPGRGKYEQYF. Filled out from reference TRBV5-8 and TRBJ2-7, the complete variable domain reads EAGVTQSPTHLIKTRGQQATLRCSPISGHTSVYWYQQALGLGLQFLLWYDEGEERNRGNFPPRFSGRQFPNYSSELNVNALELEDSALYLCASPSLPGRGKYEQYFGPGTRLTVT.

The gene calls are TRBV5-1 and TRBJ1-1; 7 positions agree with TRBD1. V lost 3 bases to trimming and J lost 1 base; unmatched junction nucleotides: 3. The CDR3 covers 14 residues. The V gene's germline CDR1 is SGHRS and CDR2 YFSETQ. CDR3 in amino acids: CASSSQGWNTEAFF. The CDR3 DNA sequence: TGCGCCAGCAGCTCACAGGGGTGGAACACTGAAGCTTTCTTT. The variable domain in full, with the rest retrieved from reference TRBV5-1 and TRBJ1-1, is KAGVTQTPRYLIKTRGQQVTLSCSPISGHRSVSWYQQTPGQGLQFLFEYFSETQRNKGNFPGRFSGRQFSNSRSEMNVSTLELGDSALYLCASSSQGWNTEAFFGQGTRLTVV.

The chain carries TRBV19 and TRBJ1-5; a possible D gene is TRBD1 (5 bases). Germline assignment: CDR1 LNHDA and CDR2 SQIVND (reference sequence). Trimming cost V 5 bases and J 2 bases, with 22 bases left between them. The length of the CDR3 is 18 residues. CDR3 protein: CASSPSGPNVAGNQPQHF. CDR3 DNA sequence: TGTGCCAGTAGTCCCTCGGGACCTAATGTAGCGGGCAATCAGCCCCAGCATTTT.

V and J are TRBV6-5 and TRBJ2-5, with D perhaps TRBD2 (7 bases). CDR3 length equals 15 residues. Germline CDR1 is MNHEY and CDR2 is SVGAGI. Trimming pared 6 bases from V and 5 bases from J, leaving 19 bases between. The CDR3 region is CASSRDRGAYETQYF. CDR3 nucleotides: TGTGCCAGCAGCCGAGACCGGGGGGCTTACGAGACCCAGTACTTC.

The chain carries TRBV7-9 and TRBJ1-1; D ambiguous. Trimming took off 0 bases at V and 1 base at J, with 9 bases between the two ends. The CDR3 length is 15 residues. The germline CDR1 and CDR2 sequences are SEHNR and FQNEAQ (reference sequence). The CDR3 reads CASSLARTGNTEAFF. The CDR3 bases are TGTGCCAGCAGCTTAGCGCGAACGGGGAACACTGAAGCTTTCTTT.

This clonotype was seen ten or more times. The chain links TRBV6-2 or TRBV6-3 to TRBJ2-7; unclear D gene. V lost 6 bases to trimming and J lost 0 bases, with 6 bases between them. CDR3 length: 12 amino acids. CDR1 is MNHEY, CDR2 SVGEGT, per germline. The CDR3 region is CASSGSSYEQYF. The CDR3, as DNA: TGTGCCAGCAGCGGGTCCTCCTACGAGCAGTACTTC.

The V gene is TRBV7-8, the J gene TRBJ2-3, with TRBD1 identical over 9 bases. V shed 5 bases and J 4 bases; nucleotides not matched to a gene: 7. CDR3 size: 15 residues. Per germline, CDR1 SGHVS and CDR2 FQNEAQ. The CDR3 region is CASSPGQGRADTQYF. CDR3 coding DNA: TGTGCCAGCAGCCCGGGACAGGGTCGAGCAGATACGCAGTATTTT.